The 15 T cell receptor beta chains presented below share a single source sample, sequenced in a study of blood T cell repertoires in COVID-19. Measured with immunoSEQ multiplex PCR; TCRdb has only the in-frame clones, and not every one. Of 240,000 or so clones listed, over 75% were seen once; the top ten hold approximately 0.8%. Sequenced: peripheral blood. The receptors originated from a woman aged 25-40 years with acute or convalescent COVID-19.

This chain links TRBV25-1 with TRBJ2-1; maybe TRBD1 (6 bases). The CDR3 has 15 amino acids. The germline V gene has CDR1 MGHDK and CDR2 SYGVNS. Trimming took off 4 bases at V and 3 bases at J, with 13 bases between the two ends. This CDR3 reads CASSGDQGNYNEQFF. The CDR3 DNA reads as TGTGCCAGCAGTGGAGATCAGGGGAACTACAATGAGCAGTTCTTC.

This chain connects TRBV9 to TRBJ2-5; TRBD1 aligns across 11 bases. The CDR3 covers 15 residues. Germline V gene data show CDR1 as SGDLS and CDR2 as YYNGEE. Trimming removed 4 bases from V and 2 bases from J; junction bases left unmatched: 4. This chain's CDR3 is CASSSRDRGQETQYF. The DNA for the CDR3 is TGTGCCAGCAGCTCCCGGGACAGGGGGCAAGAGACCCAGTACTTC.

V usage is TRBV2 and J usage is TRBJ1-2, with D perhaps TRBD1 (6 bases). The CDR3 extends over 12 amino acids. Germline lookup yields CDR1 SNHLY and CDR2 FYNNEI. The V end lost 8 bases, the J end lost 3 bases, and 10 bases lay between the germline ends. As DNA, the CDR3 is TGTGCCAGCCACAGGGAAGACTATGGCTACACCTTC. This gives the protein CASHREDYGYTF.

The CDR3 loop is CASSPPGQGTSGANVLTF. The CDR3 DNA reads TGTGCCAGCTCACCCCCGGGACAGGGGACCTCTGGGGCCAACGTCCTGACTTTC. The chain joins TRBV18 to TRBJ2-6, with TRBD1 identical over 10 bases. Germline trimming cut 3 bases from V and 0 bases from J; bases unmatched to any gene: 5. The CDR3 loop spans 18 amino acids. Germline V lookup: CDR1 KGHSH, CDR2 LQKENI.

CDR3 sequence reads: CASRPDRDTGELFF. The CDR3 nucleotides read TGTGCCAGCAGACCGGACAGGGACACCGGGGAGCTGTTTTTT. This chain connects TRBV2 to TRBJ2-2; 8 bases map to TRBD1. V trimming: 6 bases; J trimming: 3 bases; junction bases outside the gene matches: 3. The germline V gene encodes CDR1 SNHLY and CDR2 FYNNEI. The CDR3 has 14 residues.

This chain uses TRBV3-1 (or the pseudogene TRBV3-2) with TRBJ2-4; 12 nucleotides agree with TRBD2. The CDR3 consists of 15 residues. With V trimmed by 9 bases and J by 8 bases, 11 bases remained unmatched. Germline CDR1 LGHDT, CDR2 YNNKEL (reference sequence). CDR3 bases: TGTGCCAGAATCCAGACTAGCGGGGGAGGGGACATTCAGTACTTC. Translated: CARIQTSGGGDIQYF.

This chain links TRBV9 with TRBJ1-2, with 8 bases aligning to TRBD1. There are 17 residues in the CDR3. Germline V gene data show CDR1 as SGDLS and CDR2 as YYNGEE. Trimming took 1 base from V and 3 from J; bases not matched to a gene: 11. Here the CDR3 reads CASSVSSADRDHYGYTF. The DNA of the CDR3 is TGTGCCAGCAGCGTAAGTAGTGCGGACAGGGACCACTATGGCTACACCTTC.

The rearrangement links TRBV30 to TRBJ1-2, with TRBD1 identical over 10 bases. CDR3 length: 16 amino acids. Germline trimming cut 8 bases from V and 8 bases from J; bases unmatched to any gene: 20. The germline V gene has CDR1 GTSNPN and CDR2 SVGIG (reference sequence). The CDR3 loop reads CAGTLWTGGLSWGYTF. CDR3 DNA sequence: TGTGCCGGTACCCTTTGGACAGGGGGTCTTTCGTGGGGCTACACCTTC.

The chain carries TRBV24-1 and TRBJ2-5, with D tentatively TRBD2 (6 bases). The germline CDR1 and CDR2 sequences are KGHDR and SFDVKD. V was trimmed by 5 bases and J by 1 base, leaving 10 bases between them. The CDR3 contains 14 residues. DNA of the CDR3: TGTGCCACCAGTGGTCGGGGGTCCCAAGAGACCCAGTACTTC. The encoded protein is CATSGRGSQETQYF.

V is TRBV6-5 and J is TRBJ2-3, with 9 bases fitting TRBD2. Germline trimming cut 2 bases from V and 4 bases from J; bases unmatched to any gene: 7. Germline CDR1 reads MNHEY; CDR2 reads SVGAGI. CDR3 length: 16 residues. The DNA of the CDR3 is TGTGCCAGCAGTTACGCGGGAGGGACCTCATCAGATACGCAGTATTTT. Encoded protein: CASSYAGGTSSDTQYF.

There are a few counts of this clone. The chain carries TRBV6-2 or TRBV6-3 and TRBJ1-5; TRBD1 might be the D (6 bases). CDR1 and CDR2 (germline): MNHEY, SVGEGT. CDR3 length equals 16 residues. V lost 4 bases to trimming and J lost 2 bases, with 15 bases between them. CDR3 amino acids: CASSSWEGDGNQPQHF. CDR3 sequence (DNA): TGTGCCAGCAGTTCGTGGGAGGGGGATGGCAATCAGCCCCAGCATTTT.

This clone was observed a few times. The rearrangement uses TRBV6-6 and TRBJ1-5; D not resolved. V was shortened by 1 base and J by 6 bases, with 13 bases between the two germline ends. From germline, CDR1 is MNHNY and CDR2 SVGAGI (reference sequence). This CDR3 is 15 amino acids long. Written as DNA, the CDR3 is TGTGCCAGCAGTTACTATGGCGGGATAAGTCAGCCCCAGCATTTT. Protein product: CASSYYGGISQPQHF.

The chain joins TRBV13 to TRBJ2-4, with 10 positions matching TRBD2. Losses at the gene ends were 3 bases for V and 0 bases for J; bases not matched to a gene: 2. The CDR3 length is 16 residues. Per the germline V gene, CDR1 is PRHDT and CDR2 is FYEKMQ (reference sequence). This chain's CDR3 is CASSFQREGAKNIQYF. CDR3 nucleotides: TGTGCCAGCAGCTTCCAGCGGGAGGGAGCCAAAAACATTCAGTACTTC.

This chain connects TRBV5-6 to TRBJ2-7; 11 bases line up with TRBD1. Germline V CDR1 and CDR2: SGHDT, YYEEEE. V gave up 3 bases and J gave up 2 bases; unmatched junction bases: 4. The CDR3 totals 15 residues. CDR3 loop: CASSSLDRGPYEQYF. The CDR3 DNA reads TGTGCCAGCAGCTCGCTGGACAGGGGGCCCTACGAGCAGTACTTC.

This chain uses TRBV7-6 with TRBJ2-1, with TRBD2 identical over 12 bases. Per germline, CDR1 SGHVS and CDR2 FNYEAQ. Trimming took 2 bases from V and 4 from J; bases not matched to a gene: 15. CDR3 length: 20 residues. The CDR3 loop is CASSLQTNGLAGFSYNEQFF. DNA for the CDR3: TGTGCCAGCAGCTTACAAACGAATGGACTAGCGGGATTTTCGTACAATGAGCAGTTCTTC. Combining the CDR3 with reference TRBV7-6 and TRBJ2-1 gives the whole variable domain GAGVSQSPRYKVTKRGQDVALRCDPISGHVSLYWYRQALGQGPEFLTYFNYEAQQDKSGLPNDRFSAERPEGSISTLTIQRTEQRDSAMYRCASSLQTNGLAGFSYNEQFFGPGTRLTVL.